Presented here are 10 T cell receptor beta chains from one specimen sequenced in a study of cytomegalovirus exposure and HLA in healthy donors. Vbeta (60) and Jbeta (13) primers were used in the PCR. Assay used: immunoSEQ multiplex PCR; TCRdb lists only in-frame clones, some missing. Seen here are 200,000 to 250,000 clones, almost 80% observed once, and the top ten hold around 4%. The specimen sequenced was PBMCs. The receptors were sampled from a male donor in good health and CMV-seronegative.

The V call is TRBV27, the J call TRBJ2-5, with 8 positions matching TRBD1. V dropped 4 bases and J dropped 4; count of bases not matched to a gene: 5. The CDR3 has 14 residues. The germline V gene encodes CDR1 MNHEY and CDR2 SMNVEV (reference sequence). The DNA for the CDR3 is TGTGCCAGCAGTTCGCAGGGGGCACGAGAGACCCAGTACTTC. It is translated as CASSSQGARETQYF.

This rearrangement joins TRBV5-1 to TRBJ2-2; TRBD2 aligns across 11 bases. Germline lookup yields CDR1 SGHRS and CDR2 YFSETQ. This CDR3 spans 19 amino acids. With 4 bases clipped from V and 0 bases from J, the junction kept 11 bases outside the gene matches. CDR3 residues: CASSRLTMGLAANTGELFF. As DNA, the CDR3 is TGCGCCAGCAGCCGACTTACAATGGGACTAGCGGCGAACACCGGGGAGCTGTTTTTT.

V usage is TRBV2 and J usage is TRBJ1-2; D might be TRBD1 (5 bases). In germline, CDR1 is SNHLY, CDR2 FYNNEI. The V and J ends lost 2 bases and 7 bases respectively, with 14 bases between them. The CDR3 runs to 14 residues. CDR3 in amino acids: CASSELLGQGGYTF. CDR3 bases: TGTGCCAGCAGTGAATTGTTGGGGCAGGGTGGCTACACCTTC.

The rearrangement joins TRBV5-6 to TRBJ1-1; tentatively, D is TRBD1 (5 bases). CDR1 and CDR2 (germline): SGHDT, YYEEEE. The CDR3 loop spans 13 amino acids. Deletions cut 3 bases from V and 6 bases from J, with 12 bases between. DNA of the CDR3: TGTGCCAGCAGCTACCAGGGTTCCCCTGAAGCTTTCTTT. This gives the protein CASSYQGSPEAFF.

This clone showed up just once. CDR3 region: CASTWGLAGVNEQFF. CDR3 nucleotide sequence: TGTGCCAGCACCTGGGGACTAGCGGGAGTTAATGAGCAGTTCTTC. The chain combines TRBV9 with TRBJ2-1, with 14 bases that match TRBD2. Germline assignment: CDR1 SGDLS and CDR2 YYNGEE. The J segment lost 7 bases and the V segment lost 6 bases, leaving 6 bases of the junction unmatched. CDR3 size: 15 residues.

V gene TRBV19 combines with J gene TRBJ2-7, with a weak D call TRBD2 (6 bases). CDR3 length: 14 amino acids. Germline V gene lookup returns CDR1 LNHDA and CDR2 SQIVND (reference sequence). Trimming removed 3 bases from V and 4 bases from J, with 13 bases in between. CDR3 bases: TGTGCCAGTAGTATCGGGCCAGGGAGGTACGAGCAGTACTTC. Translation: CASSIGPGRYEQYF.

The chain joins TRBV7-9 to TRBJ1-1; 8 nucleotides match TRBD1. The CDR3 totals 13 residues. CDR1 is SEHNR and CDR2 is FQNEAQ in the germline V gene (reference sequence). The J segment lost 7 bases and the V segment lost 7 bases, leaving 8 bases of the junction unmatched. The CDR3 bases are TGTGCCAGCACCTCGACAGGGGTTGATGAAGCTTTCTTT. Translating it yields CASTSTGVDEAFF.

This clone was picked up a small number of times. The rearrangement links TRBV7-9 to TRBJ1-3; possibly TRBD1 for D (6 bases). Trimming took 5 bases from V and 5 from J, leaving 13 bases between them. CDR1 and CDR2 from the germline V gene are SEHNR and FQNEAQ (reference sequence). CDR3 length: 14 residues. The CDR3 DNA follows: TGTGCCAGCAGCCCCATGGACAGAAGAAACACCATATATTTT. The encoded protein is CASSPMDRRNTIYF.

V is TRBV28 and J is TRBJ1-2; 9 bases agree with TRBD1. V gave up 5 bases and J gave up 7 bases; unmatched junction bases: 5. Germline V gene sequence: CDR1 MDHEN, CDR2 SYDVKM. The CDR3 has 13 amino acids. CDR3 DNA sequence: TGTGCCAGCAGTGACGGGACAGGGCTTGGCTACACCTTC. This encodes CASSDGTGLGYTF.

This rearrangement joins TRBV28 to TRBJ2-7, with 14 bases aligning to TRBD2. V shed 5 bases and J 4 bases; nucleotides not matched to a gene: 4. Germline CDR1 reads MDHEN; CDR2 reads SYDVKM. This CDR3 is built from 15 residues. The CDR3 loop reads CASSKGTSGRYEQYF. In DNA, the CDR3 is TGTGCCAGCAGTAAAGGGACTAGCGGGAGATACGAGCAGTACTTC.